The 27 T cell receptor beta chains below were found in one sample sequenced in a study of blood T cell repertoires in COVID-19. Assay: immunoSEQ multiplex PCR; the TCRdb copy retains only in-frame clones and omits some. The sample contains under 150,000 clones, over 80% of which appear only once. The sequenced material came from peripheral blood. These receptors were taken from a woman aged 40 to 55 with active or convalescent COVID-19.

The chain has TRBV5-8 and TRBJ2-3, with TRBD2 matching over 14 bases. The CDR3 has 17 residues. Germline V gene sequence: CDR1 SGHTS, CDR2 YDEGEE. The ends lost 4 bases at V and 3 bases at J; junction bases unmatched: 7. DNA of the CDR3: TGTGCCAGCAGCGGGGGACTAGCGGGAGATGGAACAGATACGCAGTATTTT. Translated: CASSGGLAGDGTDTQYF.

The rearrangement joins TRBV28 to TRBJ2-7; 8 nucleotides agree with TRBD2. J was trimmed by 5 bases and V by 3 bases; bases with no gene match: 15. Germline V CDR1 and CDR2: MDHEN, SYDVKM. The CDR3 runs to 17 residues. Here the CDR3 reads CASSFPQAGGQPDEQYF. The DNA for the CDR3 is TGTGCCAGCAGTTTTCCTCAGGCGGGGGGCCAACCCGACGAGCAGTACTTC.

This clone was seen only once. V is TRBV7-6 and J is TRBJ1-2; TRBD1 matches at 7 bases. The CDR3 is 13 amino acids. Trimming cost V 1 base and J 7 bases; bases outside gene matches: 3. Per germline, CDR1 SGHVS and CDR2 FNYEAQ. The CDR3 spells CASSLGGGRGYTF. The CDR3 DNA reads TGTGCCAGCAGCTTAGGAGGGGGCCGTGGCTACACCTTC.

This clone occurred once. J is TRBJ2-1 and V is TRBV29-1, with 7 positions matching TRBD1. Germline V gene data show CDR1 as SQVTM and CDR2 as ANQGSEA. After removal of 6 bases from V and 2 bases from J, the junction contained 7 bases not matched to a gene. The CDR3 totals 14 residues. CDR3 protein: CSVGWTGTYNEQFF. In nucleotides, the CDR3 is TGCAGCGTGGGCTGGACAGGCACCTACAATGAGCAGTTCTTC.

The rearrangement joins TRBV2 to TRBJ1-4; D may be TRBD1 (5 bases). Germline CDR1 and CDR2: SNHLY and FYNNEI. The germline V and J ends were trimmed by 7 bases and 8 bases, with 11 bases remaining between them. The CDR3 runs 12 residues. The CDR3 region has the DNA TGTGCCAGCATGGGAAGGGGCGAAAAACTGTTTTTT. It yields the protein CASMGRGEKLFF.

The gene calls are TRBV7-2 and TRBJ1-1; D not resolved. V lost 2 bases and J 4 bases, leaving 11 bases between the germline ends. Germline values: CDR1 SGHTA, CDR2 FQGNSA. This CDR3 region has 14 residues. CDR3: CASSLTGGRTEAFF. The CDR3 nucleotides read TGTGCCAGCAGCTTAACGGGAGGACGCACTGAAGCTTTCTTT.

This clone has only one observation. The CDR3 nucleotides are TGTGCCTGGAGTGTACAGGGGGGGGATTATTCACCCCTCCACTTT. Its protein is CAWSVQGGDYSPLHF. The J gene is TRBJ1-6, the V gene TRBV30; 8 nucleotides align to TRBD1. The J segment lost 8 bases and the V segment lost 0 bases, leaving 6 bases of the junction unmatched. CDR1 GTSNPN and CDR2 SVGIG come from the germline V gene (reference sequence). This CDR3 spans 15 amino acids.

The rearrangement links TRBV2 to TRBJ1-4; 10 nucleotides match TRBD1. There are 15 residues in the CDR3. V shed 5 bases and J 8 bases; nucleotides not matched to a gene: 8. The V gene's germline CDR1 is SNHLY and CDR2 FYNNEI. In nucleotides, the CDR3 is TGTGCCAGCAGTACGGGACAGGGGCCGGGGGAAAAACTGTTTTTT. It yields the protein CASSTGQGPGEKLFF.

The gene calls are TRBV11-2 and TRBJ1-1; D is unclear. Germline CDR1 is SGHAT and CDR2 is FQNNGV. The ends were cut back, 1 base at V and 5 bases at J, with 11 bases in the middle. The CDR3 runs 14 residues. The DNA for the CDR3 is TGTGCCAGCAGCTTAGCCTACAGAGGGACTGAAGCTTTCTTT. It codes for CASSLAYRGTEAFF.

The chain recombines TRBV10-2 with TRBJ1-3; perhaps TRBD1 as D (5 bases). V was pared by 11 bases and J by 4 bases, with 12 bases between. The CDR3 runs to 12 residues. The germline CDR1 and CDR2 sequences are WSHSY and SAAADI. CDR3 region: CALPGAGNTIYF. DNA for the CDR3: TGCGCCCTTCCTGGGGCCGGAAACACCATATATTTT.

The chain couples TRBV4-1 to TRBJ1-3; 7 bases are a match to TRBD1. Germline CDR1 MGHRA, CDR2 YSYEKL. After removal of 2 bases from V and 4 bases from J, the junction contained 5 bases not matched to a gene. The CDR3 loop spans 15 amino acids. The DNA of the CDR3 is TGCGCCAGCAGCCAAAACAGGGGAACAGGAAACACCATATATTTT. This gives the protein CASSQNRGTGNTIYF.

This rearrangement joins TRBV28 to TRBJ1-2; D possibly corresponds to TRBD1 (5 bases). CDR1 and CDR2 from the germline V gene are MDHEN and SYDVKM. V was cut by 3 bases and J by 7 bases, with 12 bases left in between. The CDR3 loop spans 13 amino acids. For the CDR3, the DNA is TGTGCCAGCAGTTTTAGGAGGGGTGCTGGCTACACCTTC. Protein product: CASSFRRGAGYTF.

The rearrangement links TRBV27 to TRBJ1-1; the D gene is possibly TRBD1 (5 bases). Germline assignment: CDR1 MNHEY and CDR2 SMNVEV (reference sequence). The CDR3 has 12 residues. Trimming cost V 8 bases and J 1 base, with 8 bases left between them. The DNA of the CDR3 is TGTGCCAGCGGGACTCAGAACACTGAAGCTTTCTTT. The encoded protein is CASGTQNTEAFF.

This chain connects TRBV11-2 to TRBJ2-7; a possible D gene is TRBD1 (5 bases). Germline V lookup: CDR1 SGHAT, CDR2 FQNNGV. This CDR3 spans 13 amino acids. V was trimmed by 7 bases and J by 2 bases, leaving 12 bases between them. The CDR3 sequence is CASTPTAAYEQYF. CDR3 in DNA: TGTGCCAGCACCCCGACAGCCGCCTACGAGCAGTACTTC.

This clone was counted many times. The chain couples TRBV3-1 (or the pseudogene TRBV3-2) to TRBJ1-5; perhaps TRBD1 as D (5 bases). The CDR3 runs 15 residues. Germline V gene lookup returns CDR1 LGHDT and CDR2 YNNKEL (reference sequence). V was clipped by 5 bases and J by 0 bases, with 11 bases between them. CDR3 coding DNA: TGTGCCAGCAGCAAAAAGGGGTATAGCAATCAGCCCCAGCATTTT. Protein product: CASSKKGYSNQPQHF.

The chain is built from TRBV24-1 and TRBJ2-1, with 8 bases aligning to TRBD2. Germline loops: CDR1 KGHDR, CDR2 SFDVKD. With V trimmed by 0 bases and J by 4 bases, 1 base remained unmatched. The CDR3 length is 15 residues. This CDR3 reads CATSDLSSGYNEQFF. Written as DNA, the CDR3 is TGTGCCACCAGTGATTTGTCTAGCGGGTACAATGAGCAGTTCTTC.

This chain connects TRBV9 to TRBJ1-5; unclear D gene. Between the trimmed V and J ends, which lost 2 bases and 4 bases, there was a span of 13 bases. The CDR3 contains 15 residues. The germline gives CDR1 SGDLS, CDR2 YYNGEE. CDR3 region: CASSVTPAGNQPQHF. CDR3 DNA: TGTGCCAGCAGCGTCACGCCGGCGGGGAATCAGCCCCAGCATTTT.

The chain is built from TRBV11-2 and TRBJ2-4; TRBD1 matches 7 bases. CDR3 length: 15 residues. Trimming cost V 1 base and J 10 bases; bases outside gene matches: 10. Germline assignment: CDR1 SGHAT and CDR2 FQNNGV. This chain's CDR3 is CASSLGWGQPIIQYF. The DNA for the CDR3 is TGTGCCAGCAGCTTAGGTTGGGGACAGCCAATAATTCAGTACTTC.

The chain recombines TRBV11-2 with TRBJ2-7, with 7 bases matching TRBD1. Germline trimming cut 5 bases from V and 1 base from J; bases unmatched to any gene: 11. The germline V gene encodes CDR1 SGHAT and CDR2 FQNNGV. The CDR3 extends over 16 amino acids. For the CDR3, the DNA is TGTGCCAGCAGCCATATACGGACAGGAAGTTCCTACGAGCAGTACTTC. It yields the protein CASSHIRTGSSYEQYF.

The V gene is TRBV15, the J gene TRBJ1-2, with 9 bases that match TRBD1. Trimming took 6 bases from V and 8 from J; bases not matched to a gene: 16. The CDR3 extends over 16 amino acids. CDR1 and CDR2 (germline): LNHNV, YYDKDF (reference sequence). CDR3 amino acids: CATRTPVTDRGKGYTF. DNA for the CDR3: TGTGCCACCAGGACTCCCGTTACGGACAGGGGAAAAGGCTACACCTTC.

V usage is TRBV18 and J usage is TRBJ1-6, with D hard to call. Trimming took off 5 bases at V and 6 bases at J, with 14 bases between the two ends. Germline loops: CDR1 KGHSH, CDR2 LQKENI. There are 15 residues in the CDR3. The CDR3 loop reads CASSRREPSNSPLHF. The CDR3 DNA reads as TGTGCCAGCTCAAGACGGGAGCCGTCTAATTCACCCCTCCACTTT.

V gene TRBV28 combines with J gene TRBJ1-1, with a tentative D call TRBD1 (6 bases). CDR1 is MDHEN and CDR2 is SYDVKM in the germline V gene. Between the trimmed V and J ends, which lost 5 bases and 0 bases, there was a span of 13 bases. This CDR3 is 15 amino acids long. The chain's CDR3 is CASSPETGVNTEAFF. In nucleotides, the CDR3 is TGTGCCAGCAGTCCCGAGACAGGAGTGAACACTGAAGCTTTCTTT.

This chain joins TRBV7-9 and TRBJ1-3, with D unclear. V was clipped by 2 bases and J by 2 bases, with 10 bases between them. From germline, CDR1 is SEHNR and CDR2 FQNEAQ (reference sequence). The length of the CDR3 is 15 residues. Here the CDR3 reads CASSLRTAAGNTIYF. CDR3 nucleotide sequence: TGTGCCAGCAGCTTAAGAACTGCGGCTGGAAACACCATATATTTT.

The chain combines TRBV27 with TRBJ1-4; weak D call: TRBD1 (6 bases). The V end was cut by 5 bases, the J end by 3 bases, with 13 bases between. The germline V gene has CDR1 MNHEY and CDR2 SMNVEV (reference sequence). The CDR3 sequence is 15 residues long. The CDR3 is CASSPHRDPNEKLFF. The DNA of the CDR3 is TGTGCCAGCAGTCCCCACAGGGACCCTAATGAAAAACTGTTTTTT.

The chain couples TRBV5-5 to TRBJ1-3; 8 nucleotides agree with TRBD1. CDR1 SGHKS and CDR2 YYEKEE come from the germline V gene (reference sequence). This CDR3 contains 14 residues. V dropped 0 bases and J dropped 8; count of bases not matched to a gene: 4. CDR3 region: CASSLGQGADTIYF. Here the CDR3 DNA reads TGTGCCAGCAGCTTGGGGCAGGGGGCTGACACCATATATTTT.

This clone was observed a few times. The gene calls are TRBV18 and TRBJ1-2; TRBD1 might be the D (5 bases). Trimming took off 3 bases at V and 4 bases at J, with 15 bases between the two ends. The CDR3 length is 15 residues. From germline, CDR1 is KGHSH and CDR2 LQKENI. The DNA of the CDR3 is TGTGCCAGCTCACCGCCTTGGAATCAGGGCTATGGCTACACCTTC. Its protein product is CASSPPWNQGYGYTF.

V usage is TRBV4-3 and J usage is TRBJ2-3; 10 bases are a match to TRBD2. CDR3 length equals 16 residues. The trim removed 0 bases at V and 3 bases at J, leaving 3 bases unmatched. Looked up from germline, CDR1 is LGHNA and CDR2 is YSLEER. CDR3: CASSQEQAGGTDTQYF. CDR3 in DNA: TGCGCCAGCAGCCAAGAACAAGCGGGAGGGACAGATACGCAGTATTTT.